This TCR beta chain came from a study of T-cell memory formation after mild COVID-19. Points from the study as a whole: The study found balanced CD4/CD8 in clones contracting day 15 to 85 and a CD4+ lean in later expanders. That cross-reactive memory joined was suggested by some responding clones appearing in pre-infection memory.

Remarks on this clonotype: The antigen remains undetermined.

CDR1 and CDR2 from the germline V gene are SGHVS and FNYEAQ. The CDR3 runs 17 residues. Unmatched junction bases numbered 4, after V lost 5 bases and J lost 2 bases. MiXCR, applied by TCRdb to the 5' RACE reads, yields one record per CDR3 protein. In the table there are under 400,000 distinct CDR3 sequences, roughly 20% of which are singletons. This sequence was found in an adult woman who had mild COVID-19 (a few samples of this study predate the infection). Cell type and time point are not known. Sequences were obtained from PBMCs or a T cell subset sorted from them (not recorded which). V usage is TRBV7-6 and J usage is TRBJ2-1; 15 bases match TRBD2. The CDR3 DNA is TGTGCCAGCAGCCCAGGGACTAGCGGGGGGACCTACAATGAGCAGTTCTTC. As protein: CASSPGTSGGTYNEQFF.